These 31 T cell receptor beta chains were sequenced from one sample in a study of blood T cells in healthy people across ages. A second PCR of 7 to 11 cycles used a sample-barcoded 5' primer and a J-beta primer mix. A single record per CDR3 protein comes from TCRdb applying MiXCR to the 5' RACE reads. The sample records just under 900,000 distinct CDR3 sequences, roughly 26% being singletons. The sample comprised blood. These receptor sequences come from a woman aged 80 or older in good health.

The V and J genes are TRBV19 and TRBJ1-5, with 9 bases matching TRBD1. This CDR3 has 13 amino acids. V shed 8 bases and J 4 bases; nucleotides not matched to a gene: 3. CDR1 and CDR2 (germline): LNHDA, SQIVND (reference sequence). CDR3 sequence reads: CASADRGNQPQHF. The CDR3 DNA sequence: TGTGCCAGTGCGGACAGGGGAAATCAGCCCCAGCATTTT.

V gene TRBV20-1 combines with J gene TRBJ1-5; D is possibly TRBD1 (6 bases). This CDR3 spans 13 amino acids. Germline-derived CDR1 and CDR2 are DFQATT and SNEGSKA (reference sequence). Trimming took off 3 bases at V and 4 bases at J, with 10 bases between the two ends. In nucleotides, the CDR3 is TGCAGTGCTAGGGGGGCCATAAATCAGCCCCAGCATTTT. Translation gives CSARGAINQPQHF.

The rearrangement uses TRBV30 and TRBJ1-2; a possible D gene is TRBD1 (6 bases). Trimming left V 4 bases short and J 6 bases short, with 15 bases between. This CDR3 has 13 amino acids. Germline V gives CDR1 GTSNPN, CDR2 SVGIG (reference sequence). This chain's CDR3 is CAWTGGAGDGYTF. In DNA form, the CDR3 reads TGTGCCTGGACTGGGGGCGCAGGCGATGGCTACACCTTC.

This clonotype was picked up a small number of times. V and J are TRBV4-1 and TRBJ1-2; possibly TRBD1 for D (5 bases). This CDR3 comprises 15 residues. V was clipped by 3 bases and J by 3 bases, with 14 bases between them. Germline V lookup: CDR1 MGHRA, CDR2 YSYEKL. Here the CDR3 reads CASSQGEGIHYGYTF. The CDR3 DNA reads TGCGCCAGCAGCCAGGGGGAGGGGATACACTATGGCTACACCTTC.

This clonotype was picked up many times. The V gene is TRBV6-2 or TRBV6-3, the J gene TRBJ2-7; D is possibly TRBD1 (7 bases). CDR1 and CDR2 from the germline V gene are MNHEY and SVGEGT. The CDR3 loop spans 18 amino acids. Trimming removed 6 bases from V and 4 bases from J, with 28 bases in between. The CDR3 loop is CASSPNRLRQGGLYEQYF. The CDR3 DNA reads TGTGCCAGCAGCCCTAATCGACTACGACAGGGAGGACTTTACGAGCAGTACTTC.

This clonotype has at least ten counts. The junction shows a germline mismatch at one end, possibly a read error. This chain joins TRBV18 and TRBJ2-3, with D perhaps matching TRBD1 (6 bases). CDR3 size: 14 residues. Germline V CDR1 and CDR2: KGHSH, LQKENI. The CDR3 coding sequence is TGTGCCAGCCGAGTAGGGGGACGCACATATACGCAGTATTTT. Translation gives CASRVGGRTYTQYF. The complete variable domain, with remaining parts taken from reference TRBV18 and TRBJ2-3, reads NAGVMQNPRHLVRRRGQEARLRCSPMKGHSHVYWYRQLPEEGLKFMVYLQKENIIDESGMPKERFSAEFPKEGPSILRIQQVVRGDSAAYFCASRVGGRTYTQYFGPGTRLTVL.

The J gene is TRBJ1-4, the V gene TRBV5-1; D gene ambiguous. CDR1 and CDR2 (germline): SGHRS, YFSETQ. This CDR3 is built from 14 residues. Trimming took off 4 bases at V and 2 bases at J, with 9 bases between the two ends. CDR3 sequence: CASSPTPTNEKLFF. CDR3 in DNA: TGCGCCAGCAGCCCGACACCGACTAATGAAAAACTGTTTTTT.

This clonotype was detected many times. A read error may account for a junction end that differs from germline. The chain is built from TRBV12-3 or TRBV12-4 and TRBJ2-5; D gene unclear. The CDR3 is 13 amino acids. The CDR3 nucleotides are TGTGCCAGCAGCTTAGATCTAGGGGAGACCCAGTACTTC. This encodes CASSLDLGETQYF.

Many counts were recorded for this clonotype. The chain couples TRBV7-9 to TRBJ1-2; tentative D call: TRBD1 (6 bases). From germline, CDR1 is SEHNR and CDR2 FQNEAQ (reference sequence). This CDR3 has 14 amino acids. Between the trimmed V and J ends, which lost 2 bases and 4 bases, there was a span of 11 bases. The CDR3 spells CASSLPDRGYGYTF. The DNA for the CDR3 is TGTGCCAGCAGCTTACCGGACAGAGGCTATGGCTACACCTTC. The full variable domain, with the rest looked up from reference TRBV7-9 and TRBJ1-2, is DTGVSQNPRHKITKRGQNVTFRCDPISEHNRLYWYRQTLGQGPEFLTYFQNEAQLEKSRLLSDRFSAERPKGSFSTLEIQRTEQGDSAMYLCASSLPDRGYGYTFGSGTRLTVV.

This clonotype has a count of ten or more. The DNA of the CDR3 is TGTGCCAGCACCCAGACCCCAAGGGGGCAAGAGACCCAGTACTTC. As protein: CASTQTPRGQETQYF. The chain carries TRBV12-3 or TRBV12-4 and TRBJ2-5; D may be TRBD1 (6 bases). The germline V and J ends were trimmed by 7 bases and 2 bases, with 17 bases remaining between them. This CDR3 is 15 amino acids long.

A remark on this clonotype: It may be a read error: a sequence one base away is much more abundant. This chain connects TRBV12-3 or TRBV12-4 to TRBJ1-5; 7 nucleotides match TRBD1. The CDR3 is 14 amino acids. Written as DNA, the CDR3 is TGTGCCAGCCGACAGGGTGGACCCAATCGGCCCCAGCATTTT. Its protein is CASRQGGPNRPQHF.

This clonotype was seen ten or more times. This chain uses TRBV15 with TRBJ2-3; perhaps TRBD2 as D (5 bases). Per germline, CDR1 LNHNV and CDR2 YYDKDF (reference sequence). The length of the CDR3 is 14 residues. V was trimmed by 6 bases and J by 4 bases, leaving 14 bases between them. CDR3 nucleotides: TGTGCCACCAGGGAACGGGGTGGCTCAGATACGCAGTATTTT. It encodes CATRERGGSDTQYF.

This chain uses TRBV11-3 with TRBJ1-1; TRBD1 might be the D (6 bases). CDR3 size: 15 residues. The V end lost 3 bases, the J end lost 4 bases, and 15 bases lay between the germline ends. Germline CDR1 reads SGHNT; CDR2 reads YENEEA. The CDR3 is CASSFGGGGGTEAFF. In DNA form, the CDR3 reads TGTGCCAGCAGCTTCGGGGGCGGAGGGGGCACTGAAGCTTTCTTT.

This rearrangement joins TRBV12-3 or TRBV12-4 to TRBJ1-5; 7 nucleotides agree with TRBD1. The CDR3 has 15 amino acids. After removal of 7 bases from V and 1 base from J, the junction contained 7 bases not matched to a gene. CDR3: CASKLAGGSNQPQHF. For the CDR3, the DNA is TGTGCCAGCAAATTGGCAGGGGGGAGCAATCAGCCCCAGCATTTT.

In regard to this clonotype: A much more abundant neighbour one base away suggests this may be a read error. The chain joins TRBV2 to TRBJ1-2, with TRBD1 as a possible D gene (6 bases). CDR3 size: 15 residues. Trimming stripped 10 bases from V and 4 bases from J, with 22 bases between. The germline V gene encodes CDR1 SNHLY and CDR2 FYNNEI. CDR3 in DNA: TGTGCCAACAGCGGTGGCGGACAGATTATCTATGGCTACACCTTC. It codes for CANSGGGQIIYGYTF.

This chain joins TRBV11-2 and TRBJ2-7; D unclear. The last part of the DNA fits TRBJ2-5 better; the J call may be wrong. The CDR3 loop spans 17 amino acids. Germline loops: CDR1 SGHAT, CDR2 FQNNGV. CDR3 bases: TGTGCCAGCAGCTTAACCTCGATCCTACCGTACCAAGAGACCCAGTACTTC. It is translated as CASSLTSILPYQETQYF.

The chain couples TRBV11-2 to TRBJ2-5; D call uncertain. The CDR3 is 13 residues long. V was trimmed by 6 bases and J by 4 bases, leaving 12 bases between them. The germline V gene encodes CDR1 SGHAT and CDR2 FQNNGV. This CDR3 reads CASSDSLGETQYF. The CDR3 DNA is TGTGCCAGCAGTGATTCCCTAGGAGAGACCCAGTACTTC.

Turning to this clonotype: A much larger clone differs by one base, so this may be a read error. V gene TRBV5-1 combines with J gene TRBJ2-7, with 9 positions matching TRBD1. The J segment lost 7 bases and the V segment lost 1 base, leaving 9 bases of the junction unmatched. Germline V gives CDR1 SGHRS, CDR2 YFSETQ. This CDR3 region has 15 residues. The CDR3 coding sequence is TGCGCCAGCAGCTTGACAGGGGGCGGGTGGGATGAGCAGTACTTC. Protein: CASSLTGGGWDEQYF.

The chain couples TRBV7-2 to TRBJ2-4; D remains unclear. CDR3 length equals 13 residues. V lost 1 base, J lost 7 bases, and 8 bases lay in between. Germline V gene lookup returns CDR1 SGHTA and CDR2 FQGNSA. The CDR3 DNA sequence: TGTGCCAGCAGCTTAGTCGTGTTGAACATTCAGTACTTC. Residues: CASSLVVLNIQYF.

This clonotype was seen a few times. CDR3 sequence (DNA): TGTGCCAGCAGCCCGCAGGACGGCGTATGGTTCGGAGCTTTCTTT. It specifies CASSPQDGVWFGAFF. The chain links TRBV6-5 to TRBJ1-1; no clear D. Germline loops: CDR1 MNHEY, CDR2 SVGAGI. This CDR3 contains 15 residues. Trimming removed 6 bases at V and 10 bases at J, with 24 bases between.

The chain links TRBV7-2 to TRBJ1-2; D ambiguous. The CDR3 spans 13 residues. Germline-derived CDR1 and CDR2 are SGHTA and FQGNSA. Trimming stripped 7 bases from V and 4 bases from J, with 13 bases between. The CDR3 bases are TGTGCCAGCATCATAGGAGGAATCTATGGCTACACCTTC. Translated: CASIIGGIYGYTF.

This clonotype was seen a handful of times. The chain employs TRBV5-6 and TRBJ1-2; weak D call: TRBD1 (6 bases). The CDR3 consists of 15 residues. The germline V gene has CDR1 SGHDT and CDR2 YYEEEE. V lost 2 bases, J lost 6 bases, and 17 bases lay in between. In DNA form, the CDR3 reads TGTGCCAGCAGCTTTCGGGACATTGGCAGCGATGGCTACACCTTC. This translates into CASSFRDIGSDGYTF.

The chain joins TRBV4-3 to TRBJ1-4, with D hard to call. The CDR3 runs to 16 residues. With 0 bases removed from V and 6 bases from J, the gap between germline ends came to 14 bases. Germline V CDR1 and CDR2: LGHNA, YSLEER. CDR3 coding DNA: TGCGCCAGCAGCCAAGATCTGGGAGGGCCTTATGAAAAACTGTTTTTT. Translated: CASSQDLGGPYEKLFF.

In this sample, this clonotype turned up many times. V is TRBV7-2 and J is TRBJ2-7; 9 nucleotides line up with TRBD1. V dropped 4 bases and J dropped 6; count of bases not matched to a gene: 13. In germline, CDR1 is SGHTA, CDR2 FQGNSA. The CDR3 covers 16 residues. Written as DNA, the CDR3 is TGTGCCAGCAGCTCCATGCGCACCGGGACAGGGAGCGAGCAGTACTTC. This codes for CASSSMRTGTGSEQYF.

The V gene is TRBV20-1, the J gene TRBJ2-7; 9 bases are shared with TRBD2. The J call could be wrong; TRBJ2-5 is a better fit for the DNA end. Germline V gene sequence: CDR1 DFQATT, CDR2 SNEGSKA (reference sequence). This CDR3 spans 14 amino acids. The CDR3 region has the DNA TGCAGTGCTGGAGCCCTAGCGGGAACAGAGACCCAGTACTTC. This gives the protein CSAGALAGTETQYF.

Points on this clonotype: This may come from a read error, since a much larger clone is one base off. The chain carries TRBV7-8 and TRBJ2-3, with D uncertain. CDR3 length equals 14 residues. CDR1 is SGHVS, CDR2 FQNEAQ, per germline. The CDR3 is CASSPASFTDTRYF. The CDR3 nucleotides are TGTGCCAGCAGCCCGGCCTCCTTCACAGATACGCGGTATTTT. Together with reference TRBV7-8 and TRBJ2-3, the CDR3 gives the full variable domain: GAGVSQSPRYKVAKRGQDVALRCDPISGHVSLFWYQQALGQGPEFLTYFQNEAQLDKSGLPSDRFFAERPEGSVSTLKIQRTQQEDSAVYLCASSPASFTDTRYFGPGTRLTVL.

Of note for this clonotype: A much larger clonotype is one base distant, so this may be a read error. The V gene is TRBV6-2 or TRBV6-3, the J gene TRBJ2-1; TRBD1 matches at 7 bases. The CDR3 contains 13 residues. Germline V gives CDR1 MNHEY, CDR2 SVGEGT. The CDR3 region is CVSSYRGDNEQFF. The CDR3 DNA sequence: TGTGTCAGCAGCTACAGGGGAGACAATGAGCAGTTCTTC.

The chain couples TRBV7-2 to TRBJ2-7; 11 nucleotides line up with TRBD2. The V gene end was trimmed by 4 bases and the J gene end by 0 bases; junction bases not matched to a gene: 8. The CDR3 totals 17 residues. CDR1 is SGHTA, CDR2 FQGNSA, per germline. CDR3 loop: CASSYKSGLAASYEQYF. Here the CDR3 DNA reads TGTGCCAGCAGCTATAAATCGGGACTAGCGGCCTCCTACGAGCAGTACTTC.

To note about this clonotype: At one end, the junction sequence differs from germline, possibly due to a read error. This CDR3 reads CASSLGWGGYNGQFF. CDR3 sequence (DNA): TGTGCCAGCAGTTTGGGGTGGGGGGGCTACAATGGGCAGTTCTTC. This chain uses TRBV27 with TRBJ2-1, with a possible D match to TRBD2 (7 bases). Germline CDR1 is MNHEY and CDR2 is SMNVEV (reference sequence). The CDR3 spans 15 residues.

In its sample, this clonotype was seen many times. A much bigger clone sits one base away, suggesting this may be a read error. The rearrangement links TRBV6-2 or TRBV6-3 to TRBJ2-3; D uncertain. The CDR3 loop spans 13 amino acids. Germline CDR1 is MNHEY and CDR2 is SVGEGT. V lost 2 bases and J 2 bases, leaving 5 bases between the germline ends. The CDR3 region is CASSYPPTDTQYF. The CDR3 DNA follows: TGTGCCAGCAGTTACCCTCCCACAGATACGCAGTATTTT.

This clonotype was counted only a few times. The genes are TRBV30 and TRBJ1-5; tentative D call: TRBD1 (6 bases). V lost 0 bases, J lost 7 bases, and 13 bases lay in between. The CDR3 has 14 amino acids. Germline V gene lookup returns CDR1 GTSNPN and CDR2 SVGIG (reference sequence). The CDR3 DNA reads as TGTGCCTGGAGTGTACCGGGGGGCTGGCAGCCCCAGCATTTT. Translating it yields CAWSVPGGWQPQHF.